These T cell receptor beta chains were read from a single sample in a study of T-cell reconstitution after alpha-beta-depleted transplantation in children. Via MiXCR, TCRdb re-called the PCR reads, giving one row per CDR3 protein. This sample carries 500,000 to 750,000 distinct CDR3 sequences, 20% to 30% of them seen once, and the ten largest clones take around 36%. Here the sequenced sample was PBMCs, taken before TCRalphabeta/CD19-depleted stem cell transplant. The receptors shown here come from a boy younger than two with Wiskott-Aldrich syndrome, due to receive a stem cell transplant. Both conserved end residues are part of each CDR3. Each record gives: clone size, CDR3 length, J gene, V gene, D gene, CDR3 protein, CDR3 DNA. D genes are given only for firm matches. Size tells how often a clone was seen (once, few, many) or the class of an expanded clone, and some rows leave it out.

-,15,TRBJ2-1,TRBV7-3,-,CASSLTPGAYNEQFF,TGTGCCAGCAGCTTAACCCCTGGGGCCTACAATGAGCAGTTCTTC
few,14,TRBJ2-3,TRBV5-6,-,CASSLGPYTDTQYF,TGTGCCAGCAGCTTGGGTCCTTACACAGATACGCAGTATTTT
once,13,TRBJ1-1,TRBV2,-,CASSEGGPTEAFF,TGTGCCAGCAGTGAGGGGGGGCCCACTGAAGCTTTCTTT
-,13,TRBJ1-2,TRBV7-2,-,CASSGPDNYGYTF,TGTGCCAGCAGCGGACCGGATAACTATGGCTACACCTTC
-,14,TRBJ2-2,TRBV27,TRBD1,CASSPQTGLGELFF,TGTGCCAGCAGTCCGCAGACAGGGCTCGGGGAGCTGTTTTTT
few,12,TRBJ2-7,TRBV12-3/TRBV12-4,-,CASSLGLLEQYF,TGTGCCAGCAGTCTTGGCCTACTAGAGCAGTACTTC
few,15,TRBJ2-3,TRBV5-1,TRBD1,CASGPTGQGTDTQYF,TGCGCCAGCGGCCCGACGGGACAGGGCACAGATACGCAGTATTTT
few,17,TRBJ2-2,TRBV5-1,TRBD2,CASSLASSGLNTGELFF,TGCGCCAGCAGCTTGGCCTCTAGCGGCCTAAACACCGGGGAGCTGTTTTTT
-,17,TRBJ2-1,TRBV5-1,TRBD1,CASSLMSGTATYNEQFF,TGCGCCAGCAGCTTGATGTCCGGGACAGCTACCTACAATGAGCAGTTCTTC
few,11,TRBJ1-5,TRBV5-1,-,CASSCLTLQHF,TGCGCCAGCAGCTGCTTAACGCTCCAGCATTTT
-,14,TRBJ2-3,TRBV5-1,-,CASGRGKGTDTQYF,TGCGCCAGCGGACGAGGAAAGGGGACAGATACGCAGTATTTT
few,18,TRBJ2-3,TRBV10-3,TRBD2,CAISEGGLAGPFTDTQYF,TGTGCCATCAGTGAGGGGGGCCTAGCGGGGCCGTTCACAGATACGCAGTATTTT
-,15,TRBJ2-3,TRBV9,TRBD1,CASSTQGTAPDTQYF,TGTGCCAGCAGCACTCAGGGGACAGCCCCAGATACGCAGTATTTT
-,19,TRBJ2-5,TRBV10-3,TRBD2,CAISEPLGLAGDVKETQYF,TGTGCCATCAGTGAGCCACTGGGACTAGCGGGAGATGTAAAAGAGACCCAGTACTTC
-,13,TRBJ2-7,TRBV12-3/TRBV12-4,-,CASSTGMNYEQYF,TGTGCCAGCAGCACCGGGATGAACTACGAGCAGTACTTC
few,14,TRBJ2-7,TRBV5-6,TRBD1,CASSFTGAGYEQYF,TGTGCCAGCAGCTTCACAGGGGCCGGCTACGAGCAGTACTTC
-,16,TRBJ2-2,TRBV9,-,CASSARGDGNTGELFF,TGTGCCAGCAGCGCAAGGGGGGACGGGAACACCGGGGAGCTGTTTTTT
-,16,TRBJ1-3,TRBV3-1,TRBD1,CASSQLDRGSGNTIYF,TGTGCCAGCAGCCAACTGGACAGGGGTTCTGGAAACACCATATATTTT
-,14,TRBJ2-5,TRBV5-1,-,CASSFGNFRETQYF,TGCGCCAGCAGTTTCGGGAATTTTCGTGAGACCCAGTACTTC
many,15,TRBJ2-2,TRBV5-1,TRBD1,CASGLRQGNTGELFF,TGCGCCAGCGGGCTTCGACAGGGGAACACCGGGGAGCTGTTTTTT